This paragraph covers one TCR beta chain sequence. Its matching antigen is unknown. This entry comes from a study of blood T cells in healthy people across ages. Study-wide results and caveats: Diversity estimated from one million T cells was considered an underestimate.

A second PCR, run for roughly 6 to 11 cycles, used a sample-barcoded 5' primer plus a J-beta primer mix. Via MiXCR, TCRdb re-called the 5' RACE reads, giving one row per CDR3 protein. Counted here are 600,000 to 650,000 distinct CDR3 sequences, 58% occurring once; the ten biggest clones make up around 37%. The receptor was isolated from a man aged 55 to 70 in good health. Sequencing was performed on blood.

The CDR3 coding sequence is TGCGCCAGCAGCTTAGATGTCAGGGCGCAAGAGACCCAGTACTTC. This codes for CASSLDVRAQETQYF. This chain joins TRBV5-1 and TRBJ2-5; tentative D call: TRBD1 (5 bases). Germline V gives CDR1 SGHRS, CDR2 YFSETQ. This CDR3 contains 15 residues. Trimming took off 2 bases at V and 2 bases at J, with 13 bases between the two ends. Supplemented by reference TRBV5-1 and TRBJ2-5, the full variable domain reads KAGVTQTPRYLIKTRGQQVTLSCSPISGHRSVSWYQQTPGQGLQFLFEYFSETQRNKGNFPGRFSGRQFSNSRSEMNVSTLELGDSALYLCASSLDVRAQETQYFGPGTRLLVL.